One sample yielded the 18 T cell receptor beta chains listed below, sequenced in a study of blood T cell repertoires in COVID-19. Repertoires were generated with immunoSEQ multiplex PCR, while TCRdb's copy carries only in-frame clones and drops some. The sample lists roughly 120,000 clones; roughly 88% were seen once. Sequenced material: peripheral blood. Receptor source: an elderly woman with active or convalescent COVID-19.

The chain is built from TRBV6-2 or TRBV6-3 and TRBJ2-7, with D perhaps TRBD1 (5 bases). Looked up from germline, CDR1 is MNHEY and CDR2 is SVGEGT. Trimming removed 6 bases at V and 3 bases at J, with 9 bases between. The CDR3 runs 12 residues. The DNA for the CDR3 is TGTGCCAGCAGCAACGGACACTACGAGCAGTACTTC. It specifies CASSNGHYEQYF.

This clone was observed a handful of times. The chain employs TRBV28 and TRBJ1-1; D is undetermined. Deletions cut 5 bases from V and 1 base from J, with 11 bases between. Germline CDR1 and CDR2: MDHEN and SYDVKM. This CDR3 is built from 14 residues. The CDR3 bases are TGTGCCAGCAGTCCCCACAAGAAGAACACTGAAGCTTTCTTT. Translation: CASSPHKKNTEAFF.

The gene calls are TRBV6-5 and TRBJ2-1; TRBD2 matches 10 bases. V lost 7 bases and J lost 10; bases outside the gene matches: 10. The CDR3 length is 14 residues. Germline CDR1 and CDR2: MNHEY and SVGAGI. CDR3 bases: TGTGCCAGCACGGCAGCGGGAGGGAGGGACGAGCAGTTCTTC. This gives the protein CASTAAGGRDEQFF.

The chain carries TRBV10-2 and TRBJ2-1, with 11 bases aligning to TRBD2. With 2 bases clipped from V and 6 bases from J, the junction kept 3 bases outside the gene matches. CDR1 is WSHSY and CDR2 is SAAADI in the germline V gene. The CDR3 sequence is 15 residues long. CDR3 bases: TGCGCCAGCAGTGAGGGGACTAGCGGACTCAATGAGCAGTTCTTC. It translates to CASSEGTSGLNEQFF.

The gene calls are TRBV11-1 and TRBJ1-2; 11 bases align to TRBD1. Trimming took 5 bases from V and 6 from J; bases not matched to a gene: 5. The CDR3 runs 14 residues. Germline lookup yields CDR1 SGHAT and CDR2 FQDESV (reference sequence). This chain's CDR3 is CASSQRTGGNGYTF. CDR3 DNA sequence: TGTGCCAGCAGCCAGCGGACAGGGGGCAATGGCTACACCTTC.

The table lists this clone with a count of one. This chain connects TRBV7-3 to TRBJ2-3; 8 positions agree with TRBD2. Germline CDR1 and CDR2: SGHTA and FQGTGA. The V segment lost 5 bases and the J segment 1 base; nucleotides outside the gene matches: 8. This CDR3 comprises 16 residues. The CDR3 is CASSPGPGGGTDTQYF. CDR3 bases: TGTGCCAGCAGCCCGGGACCCGGGGGGGGCACAGATACGCAGTATTTT.

This chain links TRBV5-1 with TRBJ2-7; TRBD1 matches 7 bases. V lost 4 bases to trimming and J lost 6 bases; unmatched junction nucleotides: 10. Germline V gene data show CDR1 as SGHRS and CDR2 as YFSETQ. CDR3 length: 14 residues. DNA for the CDR3: TGCGCCAGCAGCGACGGGACAGTTGGTTTCGAGCAGTACTTC. Residues: CASSDGTVGFEQYF.

The V and J genes are TRBV5-1 and TRBJ2-1; TRBD2 aligns across 10 bases. The CDR3 length is 16 residues. Looked up from germline, CDR1 is SGHRS and CDR2 is YFSETQ. With V trimmed by 0 bases and J by 7 bases, 7 bases remained unmatched. CDR3 loop: CASSLAASGSRNEQFF. In DNA, the CDR3 is TGCGCCAGCAGCTTGGCGGCTAGCGGGAGTCGGAATGAGCAGTTCTTC.

To note about this clone: Other DNA sequences in the sample encode the same CDR3. J is TRBJ2-7 and V is TRBV7-3; 11 bases agree with TRBD1. J was trimmed by 6 bases and V by 5 bases; bases with no gene match: 3. CDR3 length: 13 amino acids. Germline values: CDR1 SGHTA, CDR2 FQGTGA. DNA of the CDR3: TGTGCCAGCAGCCCGGGGACAGGGGGCGAGCAGTACTTC. This translates into CASSPGTGGEQYF.

This chain uses TRBV5-1 with TRBJ2-7, with 7 bases fitting TRBD2. The ends lost 4 bases at V and 6 bases at J; junction bases unmatched: 10. CDR1 is SGHRS, CDR2 YFSETQ, per germline. The CDR3 runs to 14 residues. The DNA for the CDR3 is TGCGCCAGCAGCGGCGGACTAGGGCCCCTCGAGCAGTACTTC. This sequence encodes CASSGGLGPLEQYF. Combining the CDR3 with reference TRBV5-1 and TRBJ2-7 gives the whole variable domain KAGVTQTPRYLIKTRGQQVTLSCSPISGHRSVSWYQQTPGQGLQFLFEYFSETQRNKGNFPGRFSGRQFSNSRSEMNVSTLELGDSALYLCASSGGLGPLEQYFGPGTRLTVT.

The genes are TRBV3-1 (or the pseudogene TRBV3-2) and TRBJ2-1, with 9 bases fitting TRBD1. The germline V gene encodes CDR1 LGHDT and CDR2 YNNKEL (reference sequence). The CDR3 has 16 amino acids. After removal of 6 bases from V and 6 bases from J, the junction contained 12 bases not matched to a gene. The chain's CDR3 is CASRGTGLGSFNEQFF. DNA of the CDR3: TGTGCCAGCAGGGGGACAGGGCTCGGTTCTTTCAATGAGCAGTTCTTC.

The J gene is TRBJ1-5, the V gene TRBV9; 7 bases are shared with TRBD1. Unmatched junction bases numbered 3, after V lost 3 bases and J lost 3 bases. The CDR3 extends over 14 amino acids. Germline assignment: CDR1 SGDLS and CDR2 YYNGEE. The CDR3 sequence is CASSGTGNNQPQHF. As DNA, the CDR3 is TGTGCCAGCAGCGGGACAGGTAACAATCAGCCCCAGCATTTT.

The chain carries TRBV9 and TRBJ2-5; TRBD2 matches 11 bases. Looked up from germline, CDR1 is SGDLS and CDR2 is YYNGEE. V was pared by 4 bases and J by 5 bases, with 10 bases of the junction left unmatched. This CDR3 is built from 16 residues. CDR3: CASSPRWLAGGETQYF. CDR3 in DNA: TGTGCCAGCAGCCCCCGTTGGCTAGCGGGAGGCGAGACCCAGTACTTC.

The V and J genes are TRBV6-2 or TRBV6-3 and TRBJ2-7; the match to TRBD2 covers 9 bases. The CDR3 length is 13 residues. Looked up from germline, CDR1 is MNHEY and CDR2 is SVGEGT. V lost 2 bases to trimming and J lost 10 bases; unmatched junction nucleotides: 6. CDR3 loop: CASSYTGLATQYF. The CDR3 bases are TGTGCCAGCAGTTACACGGGACTAGCAACTCAGTACTTC.

The chain carries TRBV9 and TRBJ2-1, with TRBD1 matching 7 bases. The CDR3 is made up of 18 amino acids. The germline CDR1 and CDR2 sequences are SGDLS and YYNGEE. V gave up 0 bases and J gave up 0 bases; unmatched junction bases: 9. DNA for the CDR3: TGTGCCAGCAGCGTAGCGGCATTCAGGGGGAGCTCCTACAATGAGCAGTTCTTC. Translated, it gives CASSVAAFRGSSYNEQFF.

This clone has just a few counts. The chain combines TRBV25-1 with TRBJ1-3, with a tentative D call TRBD1 (5 bases). The CDR3 is 14 amino acids. Germline CDR1 reads MGHDK; CDR2 reads SYGVNS. V was pared by 6 bases and J by 1 base, with 10 bases between. The CDR3 nucleotides are TGTGCCAGCAGCCCAGCAGGGTCTGGAAACACCATATATTTT. It is translated as CASSPAGSGNTIYF.

The chain recombines TRBV5-1 with TRBJ2-1, with TRBD2 as a possible D gene (5 bases). Germline CDR1 is SGHRS and CDR2 is YFSETQ. V lost 0 bases to trimming and J lost 8 bases, with 21 bases between them. The CDR3 is made up of 17 amino acids. CDR3 residues: CASSLAPMNQEVYEQFF. The CDR3 DNA follows: TGCGCCAGCAGCTTGGCCCCTATGAATCAGGAGGTTTATGAGCAGTTCTTC.

This chain uses TRBV30 with TRBJ2-2, with D perhaps TRBD1 (6 bases). The V and J ends lost 5 bases and 4 bases respectively, with 11 bases between them. This CDR3 has 13 amino acids. From germline, CDR1 is GTSNPN and CDR2 SVGIG (reference sequence). CDR3: CAWRQDTTGELFF. CDR3 sequence (DNA): TGTGCCTGGCGACAGGATACCACCGGGGAGCTGTTTTTT.